These 27 T cell receptor beta chains share one sample of origin, sequenced in a study of beta chain features in type 1 diabetes. Isolated RNA was reverse transcribed in full, so expressed TCRB transcripts were sequenced. The table came from immunoSEQ multiplex PCR; TCRdb's copy has only in-frame clones and leaves some out. Of hundreds of thousands of clones in the sample, 11% were seen once. The sequenced material came from naive CD4+ T cells from blood. The receptor source for this set is a woman aged 25 to 39 in good health.

This clone was detected a few times. This chain connects TRBV15 to TRBJ2-7, with 9 bases matching TRBD1. Germline CDR1 and CDR2: LNHNV and YYDKDF (reference sequence). This CDR3 has 16 amino acids. V lost 0 bases, J lost 3 bases, and 6 bases stayed unmatched. As DNA, the CDR3 is TGTGCCACCAGCAGAGATACGACAGGGGGTAACTACGAGCAGTACTTC. This encodes CATSRDTTGGNYEQYF. The variable domain in full, completed from reference TRBV15 and TRBJ2-7, reads DAMVIQNPRYQVTQFGKPVTLSCSQTLNHNVMYWYQQKSSQAPKLLFHYYDKDFNNEADTPDNFQSRRPNTSFCFLDIRSPGLGDTAMYLCATSRDTTGGNYEQYFGPGTRLTVT.

CDR3: CASSLVPGEFGYTF. Here the CDR3 DNA reads TGTGCCAGCAGCTTGGTCCCAGGGGAGTTTGGCTACACCTTC. This chain links TRBV5-6 with TRBJ1-2, with D possibly TRBD1 on 6 matching bases. The CDR3 totals 14 residues. Germline CDR1 and CDR2: SGHDT and YYEEEE. V lost 0 bases to trimming and J lost 7 bases, with 13 bases between them.

The chain has TRBV19 and TRBJ2-7; D uncertain. V lost 3 bases and J 3 bases, leaving 12 bases between the germline ends. The CDR3 runs 14 residues. The germline V gene has CDR1 LNHDA and CDR2 SQIVND (reference sequence). The DNA for the CDR3 is TGTGCCAGTAGTATTGTGAGTGAGGTCTACGAGCAGTACTTC. Protein: CASSIVSEVYEQYF.

The V gene is TRBV5-1, the J gene TRBJ2-1; 9 bases map to TRBD2. Trimming took 5 bases from V and 3 from J; bases not matched to a gene: 6. CDR3 length equals 15 residues. Germline CDR1 SGHRS, CDR2 YFSETQ. The CDR3 loop is CASSYSGRSYNEQFF. CDR3 in DNA: TGCGCCAGCAGTTATAGCGGGAGAAGCTACAATGAGCAGTTCTTC.

The chain has TRBV19 and TRBJ2-1; 9 bases are shared with TRBD2. This CDR3 spans 14 amino acids. Germline values: CDR1 LNHDA, CDR2 SQIVND (reference sequence). The CDR3 DNA reads as TGTGCACCAAGCGGGAGGAGCACCTACAATGAGCAGTTCTTC. It encodes CAPSGRSTYNEQFF.

In DNA, the CDR3 is TGTGCCAGCAGCTCAGGCGGGAGTGCAGATACGCAGTATTTT. Amino acids: CASSSGGSADTQYF. The chain links TRBV7-2 to TRBJ2-3; 7 bases align to TRBD2. The V gene end was trimmed by 4 bases and the J gene end by 4 bases; junction bases not matched to a gene: 5. This CDR3 region has 14 residues. Germline V lookup: CDR1 SGHTA, CDR2 FQGNSA.

This chain links TRBV7-3 with TRBJ2-1, with TRBD1 matching over 10 bases. With V trimmed by 2 bases and J by 5 bases, 3 bases remained unmatched. This CDR3 region has 15 residues. CDR1 and CDR2 (germline): SGHTA, FQGTGA. This chain's CDR3 is CASSLRDRGDNEQFF. In DNA, the CDR3 is TGTGCCAGCAGCTTACGGGACAGGGGCGACAATGAGCAGTTCTTC. Complete variable domain (other parts from reference TRBV7-3 and TRBJ2-1): GAGVSQTPSNKVTEKGKYVELRCDPISGHTALYWYRQSLGQGPEFLIYFQGTGAADDSGLPNDRFFAVRPEGSVSTLKIQRTERGDSAVYLCASSLRDRGDNEQFFGPGTRLTVL.

This clone was observed a handful of times. The junction departs from germline at one end; a sequencing error may be responsible. This rearrangement joins TRBV7-7 to TRBJ2-5, with 13 bases aligning to TRBD2. Germline CDR1 and CDR2: SSHAT and FNYEAQ (reference sequence). The CDR3 spans 15 residues. This CDR3 is CASSRTSGSQETQYF. CDR3 nucleotide sequence: TGTGCTAGCAGCCGGACTAGCGGGAGTCAAGAGACCCAGTACTTC.

There are a few counts of this clone. This rearrangement joins TRBV5-6 to TRBJ2-7, with D perhaps TRBD2 (5 bases). The CDR3 spans 14 residues. V dropped 4 bases and J dropped 3 bases, with 14 bases sitting between them. Germline loops: CDR1 SGHDT, CDR2 YYEEEE. The DNA of the CDR3 is TGTGCCAGCAGCGTCCCGGGGTTCGACTACGAGCAGTACTTC. The encoded protein is CASSVPGFDYEQYF.

The chain recombines TRBV4-2 with TRBJ1-2, with 12 bases lining up with TRBD1. J lost 4 bases, V lost 3 bases, and 9 bases had no gene match. Germline CDR1 reads LGHNA; CDR2 reads YNFKEQ. The CDR3 has 17 amino acids. Written as DNA, the CDR3 is TGTGCCAGCAGCCACGCTACGGGACAGGGGGCGATCTATGGCTACACCTTC. Translating gives CASSHATGQGAIYGYTF.

The chain employs TRBV30 and TRBJ2-1; possible D gene TRBD2, 6 bases. The V and J ends lost 4 bases and 6 bases respectively, with 19 bases between them. The length of the CDR3 is 15 residues. CDR1 and CDR2 (germline): GTSNPN, SVGIG (reference sequence). The CDR3 sequence: CAWNRVGLSSNEQFF. CDR3 nucleotide sequence: TGTGCCTGGAACCGGGTCGGACTATCGAGCAATGAGCAGTTCTTC. Full variable domain (outside the CDR3, taken from reference TRBV30 and TRBJ2-1): SQTIHQWPATLVQPVGSPLSLECTVEGTSNPNLYWYRQAAGRGLQLLFYSVGIGQISSEVPQNLSASRPQDRQFILSSKKLLLSDSGFYLCAWNRVGLSSNEQFFGPGTRLTVL.

The chain carries TRBV5-1 and TRBJ2-7; TRBD2 matches 9 bases. V trimming: 0 bases; J trimming: 4 bases; junction bases outside the gene matches: 17. Germline V gene lookup returns CDR1 SGHRS and CDR2 YFSETQ. The CDR3 runs 19 residues. For the CDR3, the DNA is TGCGCCAGCAGCTTGGGCAGGCTTGGTCTAGCGGGGACGAGTTACGAGCAGTACTTC. Translated: CASSLGRLGLAGTSYEQYF.

This clone was counted between two and nine times. The chain links TRBV9 to TRBJ2-2, with TRBD1 matching 11 bases. This CDR3 is 17 amino acids long. Germline V CDR1 and CDR2: SGDLS, YYNGEE. The V gene end was trimmed by 0 bases and the J gene end by 2 bases; junction bases not matched to a gene: 3. CDR3 region: CASSVGGTGGNTGELFF. DNA for the CDR3: TGTGCCAGCAGCGTAGGTGGGACAGGGGGTAACACCGGGGAGCTGTTTTTT. The full variable domain, rest sourced from reference TRBV9 and TRBJ2-2, is DSGVTQTPKHLITATGQRVTLRCSPRSGDLSVYWYQQSLDQGLQFLIQYYNGEERAKGNILERFSAQQFPDLHSELNLSSLELGDSALYFCASSVGGTGGNTGELFFGEGSRLTVL.

This clone was counted between two and nine times. One end of the junction fails to match germline, which may point to a read error. The V gene is TRBV7-7, the J gene TRBJ2-2; 13 nucleotides align to TRBD2. CDR1 SSHAT and CDR2 FNYEAQ come from the germline V gene (reference sequence). The CDR3 consists of 17 residues. CDR3 region: CPPSGLAGRGGTGELFF. In nucleotides, the CDR3 is TGCCCCCCATCGGGACTAGCGGGGAGAGGGGGAACCGGGGAGCTGTTTTTT.

V and J are TRBV28 and TRBJ2-5; 9 nucleotides match TRBD1. Trimming cost V 4 bases and J 5 bases; bases outside gene matches: 8. From germline, CDR1 is MDHEN and CDR2 SYDVKM. The CDR3 sequence is 15 residues long. CDR3 sequence: CASSSAGTGRETQYF. In nucleotides, the CDR3 is TGTGCCAGCAGTTCCGCCGGGACAGGGCGCGAGACCCAGTACTTC.

The V and J genes are TRBV9 and TRBJ2-1; 13 nucleotides agree with TRBD2. The CDR3 loop spans 16 amino acids. CDR1 SGDLS and CDR2 YYNGEE come from the germline V gene. The V segment lost 3 bases and the J segment 7 bases; nucleotides outside the gene matches: 7. CDR3 DNA: TGTGCCAGCAGCGGATCACTAGCGGGAGGGATAAATGAGCAGTTCTTC. Its protein product is CASSGSLAGGINEQFF.

V usage is TRBV11-3 and J usage is TRBJ2-1; 7 bases agree with TRBD2. In germline, CDR1 is SGHNT, CDR2 YENEEA. With V trimmed by 1 base and J by 9 bases, 9 bases remained unmatched. This CDR3 comprises 15 residues. The CDR3 here is CASSLARTRYGEQFF. The CDR3 DNA reads TGTGCCAGCAGCTTAGCCCGGACTAGGTATGGTGAGCAGTTCTTC.

This clone was counted a few times. V usage is TRBV18 and J usage is TRBJ2-3; D perhaps matches TRBD2 (5 bases). The CDR3 loop spans 13 amino acids. Germline assignment: CDR1 KGHSH and CDR2 LQKENI. Trimming took 5 bases from V and 5 from J, leaving 11 bases between them. The DNA of the CDR3 is TGTGCCAGCTCAGAGGGCGCGGGAGATACGCAGTATTTT. Its protein product is CASSEGAGDTQYF.

This clone was seen only a few times. The chain has TRBV7-3 and TRBJ2-7; tentatively, D is TRBD2 (6 bases). The CDR3 is made up of 14 amino acids. V was cut by 5 bases and J by 6 bases, with 17 bases left in between. CDR1 is SGHTA and CDR2 is FQGTGA in the germline V gene. The CDR3 spells CASSPGTFAGEQYF. The DNA of the CDR3 is TGTGCCAGCAGCCCCGGGACTTTCGCCGGCGAGCAGTACTTC.

This clone occurred a few times. The chain employs TRBV5-1 and TRBJ2-7; 14 nucleotides align to TRBD2. The CDR3 is 15 residues long. With 3 bases clipped from V and 5 bases from J, the junction kept 4 bases outside the gene matches. CDR1 and CDR2 (germline): SGHRS, YFSETQ. The CDR3 region has the DNA TGCGCCAGCAGCTGGGGACTAGCGGGAGCTCACGAGCAGTACTTC. The encoded protein is CASSWGLAGAHEQYF.

In its sample, this clone was seen once. The genes are TRBV29-1 and TRBJ2-3, with 7 bases lining up with TRBD2. Germline V lookup: CDR1 SQVTM, CDR2 ANQGSEA. The CDR3 loop spans 13 amino acids. Trimming cost V 6 bases and J 7 bases; bases outside gene matches: 10. The CDR3 sequence is CSVISGLGNTQYF. DNA of the CDR3: TGCAGCGTCATTAGCGGGCTTGGAAATACGCAGTATTTT.

This clone was seen a handful of times. The chain couples TRBV7-2 to TRBJ1-3; D unclear. CDR3 size: 13 residues. V was shortened by 5 bases and J by 4 bases, with 9 bases between the two germline ends. Germline assignment: CDR1 SGHTA and CDR2 FQGNSA. The CDR3 DNA sequence: TGTGCCAGCAGCCCCGGTTTGGGAAACACCATATATTTT. Residues: CASSPGLGNTIYF.

The gene calls are TRBV29-1 and TRBJ2-1, with TRBD2 matching 7 bases. The junction had 4 bases not matched to a gene; V was cut back by 3 bases and J by 8 bases. This CDR3 has 12 amino acids. Per the germline V gene, CDR1 is SQVTM and CDR2 is ANQGSEA. CDR3 nucleotide sequence: TGCAGCGTTGAGGTGGCGGGGGATGAGCAGTTCTTC. Its translation: CSVEVAGDEQFF.

The chain employs TRBV28 and TRBJ2-5; 8 bases align to TRBD2. Germline values: CDR1 MDHEN, CDR2 SYDVKM. V shed 4 bases, J shed 5 bases, and the junction held 9 bases outside the gene matches. This CDR3 region has 15 residues. The CDR3 sequence is CASSSPGGEGETQYF. The DNA for the CDR3 is TGTGCCAGCAGTTCCCCGGGAGGGGAAGGGGAGACCCAGTACTTC.

This rearrangement joins TRBV7-6 to TRBJ1-1; D unclear. V lost 4 bases to trimming and J lost 4 bases, with 10 bases between them. CDR3 length: 13 residues. Germline CDR1 and CDR2: SGHVS and FNYEAQ. CDR3 sequence: CASSSSGGTEAFF. CDR3 bases: TGTGCCAGCAGCTCCTCAGGTGGCACTGAAGCTTTCTTT.

The chain links TRBV6-4 to TRBJ1-5, with TRBD1 identical over 9 bases. V was pared by 6 bases and J by 4 bases, with 7 bases of the junction left unmatched. This CDR3 contains 15 residues. Germline CDR1 and CDR2: MRHNA and SNTAGT. This chain's CDR3 is CASRGQGSPNQPQHF. The CDR3 DNA sequence: TGTGCCAGCAGAGGACAGGGGAGCCCAAATCAGCCCCAGCATTTT.

This clone was picked up a small number of times. This sequence joins TRBV12-2 and TRBJ1-2. TRBV12-2 is labeled a pseudogene. The CDR3 totals 12 residues. The chain's CDR3 is CASRLALLGYTF. The CDR3 DNA sequence: TGTGCAAGTCGCTTAGCGCTACTTGGCTACACCTTC.